The subject of this entry is one T cell receptor beta chain. The data stem from a study of T cell changes during pregnancy in multiple sclerosis. The CDR3 is 17 amino acids. J was trimmed by 6 bases and V by 3 bases; bases with no gene match: 12. Germline assignment: CDR1 LNHDA and CDR2 SQIVND (reference sequence). Data came from immunoSEQ multiplex PCR; TCRdb stores just in-frame clones and leaves some out. Of tens of thousands of clones listed, more than 75% were seen once; the top ten hold over 5%. The TCR comes from a female donor in good health, enrolled as a control in a pregnancy study. V gene TRBV19 combines with J gene TRBJ2-7, with 12 bases aligning to TRBD2. The material was peripheral blood, obtained in the third trimester of pregnancy. Here the CDR3 DNA reads TGTGCCAGTAGTATCTGGCTAGCGGGAGGGCCGGGGAGCGAGCAGTACTTC. Amino acid sequence: CASSIWLAGGPGSEQYF.